This entry lists 21 T cell receptor beta chains sequenced from one sample in a study of blood T cell repertoires in COVID-19. TCRdb keeps only in-frame clones here, not all; method: immunoSEQ multiplex PCR. The profile covers 130,000 to 150,000 clones, with about 84% appearing a single time and about an eighth taken by the ten largest. The sample consisted of peripheral blood. The source is a man aged 55 to 70 with active or convalescent COVID-19.

The chain uses TRBV11-2 and TRBJ2-7; tentatively, D is TRBD1 (6 bases). V lost 5 bases, J lost 6 bases, and 14 bases lay in between. This CDR3 spans 13 amino acids. Germline V CDR1 and CDR2: SGHAT, FQNNGV. The CDR3 region is CASSQLTGPEQYF. The CDR3 nucleotides are TGTGCCAGCAGCCAACTAACAGGGCCCGAGCAGTACTTC.

This clone has just a few counts. The chain recombines TRBV5-6 with TRBJ2-5; 8 nucleotides match TRBD2. There are 15 residues in the CDR3. The germline V gene has CDR1 SGHDT and CDR2 YYEEEE. The V segment lost 0 bases and the J segment 5 bases; nucleotides outside the gene matches: 6. This CDR3 reads CASSLAAGGGETQYF. In nucleotides, the CDR3 is TGTGCCAGCAGCTTGGCCGCGGGCGGGGGGGAGACCCAGTACTTC.

This chain links TRBV30 with TRBJ1-5; D might be TRBD1 (6 bases). The CDR3 length is 13 residues. Trimming stripped 2 bases from V and 7 bases from J, with 12 bases between. Per germline, CDR1 GTSNPN and CDR2 SVGIG (reference sequence). The CDR3 loop is CAWSTRGDQPQHF. The CDR3, as DNA: TGTGCCTGGAGTACCAGGGGAGACCAGCCCCAGCATTTT.

This clone occurred once. The chain links TRBV5-1 to TRBJ1-5; maybe TRBD1 (5 bases). V gave up 7 bases and J gave up 5 bases, with 16 bases separating them. Germline assignment: CDR1 SGHRS and CDR2 YFSETQ. The length of the CDR3 is 14 residues. CDR3 DNA sequence: TGCGCCAGCTCAGAGGCGGGGCTCGATCAGCCCCAGCATTTT. It codes for CASSEAGLDQPQHF.

CDR3 coding DNA: TGTGCCAGCAGCCGGACTTCTTCTGGGAGTGATGCTTTCTTT. It is translated as CASSRTSSGSDAFF. This chain connects TRBV7-9 to TRBJ1-1, with unresolved D. Per germline, CDR1 SEHNR and CDR2 FQNEAQ (reference sequence). Between the trimmed V and J ends, which lost 5 bases and 11 bases, there was a span of 21 bases. CDR3 size: 14 residues.

The chain uses TRBV13 and TRBJ1-3; D call uncertain. In germline, CDR1 is PRHDT, CDR2 FYEKMQ (reference sequence). This CDR3 has 14 residues. The V gene lost 4 bases and the J gene lost 0 bases, with 7 bases spanning the gap. The CDR3 loop is CASSYTSSGNTIYF. The CDR3 DNA reads as TGTGCCAGCAGCTACACCAGCTCTGGAAACACCATATATTTT. Full variable domain (remainder filled in from reference TRBV13 and TRBJ1-3): AAGVIQSPRHLIKEKRETATLKCYPIPRHDTVYWYQQGPGQDPQFLISFYEKMQSDKGSIPDRFSAQQFSDYHSELNMSSLELGDSALYFCASSYTSSGNTIYFGEGSWLTVV.

This CDR3 is CAISERGNQPQHF. The CDR3 DNA reads TGTGCCATCAGTGAGAGGGGAAATCAGCCCCAGCATTTT. This chain uses TRBV10-3 with TRBJ1-5; perhaps TRBD1 as D (5 bases). The CDR3 has 13 residues. Germline CDR1 and CDR2: ENHRY and SYGVKD. Trimming took 2 bases from V and 4 from J, leaving 6 bases between them.

This clone was seen ten or more times. In the same sample, other DNA sequences code for this CDR3. V and J are TRBV29-1 and TRBJ2-1, with 10 bases lining up with TRBD2. Germline values: CDR1 SQVTM, CDR2 ANQGSEA. The CDR3 contains 14 residues. With 3 bases clipped from V and 5 bases from J, the junction kept 4 bases outside the gene matches. The CDR3 is CSVDGLAGDNEQFF. The CDR3 DNA is TGCAGCGTTGACGGCCTAGCGGGAGACAATGAGCAGTTCTTC.

V gene TRBV2 combines with J gene TRBJ2-7; D is possibly TRBD1 (5 bases). Germline V lookup: CDR1 SNHLY, CDR2 FYNNEI. The V gene lost 5 bases and the J gene lost 4 bases, with 12 bases spanning the gap. The CDR3 covers 13 residues. CDR3 bases: TGTGCCAGCAGTCGGGCCAGGGCTTACGAGCAGTACTTC. Protein product: CASSRARAYEQYF.

The chain carries TRBV5-1 and TRBJ2-2; 10 nucleotides align to TRBD1. From germline, CDR1 is SGHRS and CDR2 YFSETQ. CDR3 length: 15 amino acids. The ends lost 4 bases at V and 5 bases at J; junction bases unmatched: 5. The CDR3: CASSRDRGRTGELFF. The CDR3 nucleotides are TGCGCCAGCAGCCGGGACAGGGGTCGGACCGGGGAGCTGTTTTTT.

This chain links TRBV28 with TRBJ2-7; TRBD2 agrees at 10 bases. The V and J ends lost 5 bases and 3 bases, in that order; junction bases with no gene match: 4. This CDR3 has 14 residues. Germline lookup yields CDR1 MDHEN and CDR2 SYDVKM. The chain's CDR3 is CASSRTSGIYEQYF. For the CDR3, the DNA is TGTGCCAGCAGTCGGACTAGCGGAATCTACGAGCAGTACTTC.

This clone was counted a few times. V gene TRBV14 combines with J gene TRBJ1-1, with D tentatively TRBD1 (5 bases). CDR1 and CDR2 (germline): SGHDN, FVKESK. The ends were cut back, 0 bases at V and 6 bases at J, with 11 bases in the middle. This CDR3 spans 14 amino acids. This CDR3 reads CASSQEWGRAEAFF. DNA for the CDR3: TGTGCCAGCAGCCAAGAGTGGGGGAGGGCTGAAGCTTTCTTT.

The V and J genes are TRBV5-1 and TRBJ1-2; D not certain. V was clipped by 0 bases and J by 1 base, with 7 bases between them. Germline loops: CDR1 SGHRS, CDR2 YFSETQ. The CDR3 length is 14 residues. The CDR3 DNA sequence: TGCGCCAGCAGCTTGGAGCCCAATAACTATGGCTACACCTTC. Translated: CASSLEPNNYGYTF.

V gene TRBV9 combines with J gene TRBJ2-7; TRBD1 matches 7 bases. V trimming: 3 bases; J trimming: 6 bases; junction bases outside the gene matches: 9. The CDR3 runs 14 residues. The germline V gene encodes CDR1 SGDLS and CDR2 YYNGEE. CDR3 protein: CASSGEGAIGEQYF. CDR3 sequence (DNA): TGTGCCAGCAGCGGAGAGGGGGCGATCGGCGAGCAGTACTTC.

The chain has TRBV6-2 or TRBV6-3 and TRBJ2-3; TRBD2 might be the D (5 bases). Between the trimmed V and J ends, which lost 7 bases and 6 bases, there was a span of 17 bases. The V gene's germline CDR1 is MNHEY and CDR2 SVGEGT. The CDR3 consists of 14 residues. CDR3: CASTPTIKPDTQYF. The CDR3 DNA reads as TGTGCCAGCACCCCGACTATTAAACCCGATACGCAGTATTTT.

The chain carries TRBV10-3 and TRBJ2-7; 9 bases agree with TRBD1. The germline V gene has CDR1 ENHRY and CDR2 SYGVKD. The CDR3 runs to 14 residues. Losses at the gene ends were 4 bases for V and 3 bases for J; bases not matched to a gene: 4. CDR3 bases: TGTGCCATCAGTGGGACAGGGGTACGCTACGAGCAGTACTTC. Translated, it gives CAISGTGVRYEQYF.

This clone was seen a single time. The chain carries TRBV23-1 and TRBJ2-3, with a possible D match to TRBD2 (6 bases). TRBV23-1 is filed as an ORF, its function uncertain. CDR3 length equals 16 residues. Trimming left V 4 bases short and J 3 bases short, with 17 bases between. The chain's CDR3 is CASSPRGGCGTDTQYF. The CDR3 region has the DNA TGCGCCAGCAGTCCGCGGGGCGGCTGTGGGACAGATACGCAGTATTTT.

This chain joins TRBV30 and TRBJ2-5; 8 nucleotides agree with TRBD1. The CDR3 has 12 amino acids. Germline trimming cut 6 bases from V and 3 bases from J; bases unmatched to any gene: 3. The germline V gene has CDR1 GTSNPN and CDR2 SVGIG (reference sequence). The CDR3 is CACRGHEETQYF. The CDR3 DNA reads TGTGCCTGCAGGGGGCACGAAGAGACCCAGTACTTC.

The chain has TRBV19 and TRBJ2-7; no clear D. The V end lost 5 bases, the J end lost 0 bases, and 8 bases lay between the germline ends. Germline assignment: CDR1 LNHDA and CDR2 SQIVND (reference sequence). CDR3 size: 13 residues. In DNA form, the CDR3 reads TGTGCCAGTAGTTTGAGTCCCTCCTACGAGCAGTACTTC. It yields the protein CASSLSPSYEQYF.

This clone occurred a few times. The chain links TRBV2 to TRBJ2-5; 13 nucleotides line up with TRBD2. The CDR3 length is 14 residues. Germline V gene sequence: CDR1 SNHLY, CDR2 FYNNEI. V shed 8 bases, J shed 3 bases, and the junction held 3 bases outside the gene matches. As DNA, the CDR3 is TGTGCCAGCGGGGGACTAGCGGGAAAAGAGACCCAGTACTTC. This gives the protein CASGGLAGKETQYF.

The V and J genes are TRBV3-1 (or the pseudogene TRBV3-2) and TRBJ2-7; D is ambiguous. V lost 0 bases and J lost 5, with 11 bases in between. The CDR3 is 14 residues long. The germline CDR1 and CDR2 sequences are LGHDT and YNNKEL (reference sequence). CDR3 region: CASSQEPKRDEQYF. CDR3 DNA: TGTGCCAGCAGCCAAGAGCCGAAACGGGACGAGCAGTACTTC.